These 3 T cell receptor beta chains came from one sample sequenced in a study of T cells after somatic rescue of genetic block. Sequenced by immunoSEQ multiplex PCR; TCRdb stores in-frame clones only, minus some. There are roughly 71,000 clones in the sample; approximately 90% occur only once, and 2.5% to 3% lies in the top ten. Material for sequencing was peripheral blood mononuclear cells (PBMCs). The receptors come from a man aged 25-45 years.

The rearrangement joins TRBV11-2 to TRBJ1-4; unclear D gene. Trimming left V 5 bases short and J 8 bases short, with 15 bases between. The CDR3 is 14 amino acids. Germline lookup yields CDR1 SGHAT and CDR2 FQNNGV. The CDR3 DNA reads TGTGCCAGCAGCCCTGCCGGGCTAGGGGAAAAACTGTTTTTT. This gives the protein CASSPAGLGEKLFF.

The chain employs TRBV28 and TRBJ2-5, with TRBD2 matching 7 bases. V lost 10 bases and J lost 5; bases outside the gene matches: 7. The germline CDR1 and CDR2 sequences are MDHEN and SYDVKM. This CDR3 is built from 12 residues. The DNA of the CDR3 is TGTGCCACCGGTGGGGGAGGGGAGACCCAGTACTTC. This translates into CATGGGGETQYF.

The chain recombines TRBV2 with TRBJ2-7; 7 nucleotides match TRBD1. V lost 3 bases, J lost 11 bases, and 13 bases stayed unmatched. CDR3 length equals 14 residues. Germline CDR1 is SNHLY and CDR2 is FYNNEI. Here the CDR3 DNA reads TGTGCCAGCAGTGAGAACCGGGACAGACCCCCGAAGTACTTC. Translation gives CASSENRDRPPKYF.